This T cell receptor (beta chain) appears in the sequencing data of a study of blood T cell repertoires in COVID-19. Study-level information: Whether acute or convalescent, the COVID-19 samples came from the United States, Italy and Spain. T cells, B-cell-depleted T cells, or PBMCs supplied cDNA or gDNA.

The CDR3 runs to 18 residues. CDR1 is MNHEY, CDR2 SMNVEV, per germline (reference sequence). Deletions cut 3 bases from V and 0 bases from J, with 19 bases between. How the authors handled the data: Amplified reference gene primers provided the basis for estimating nucleated cell counts. Here immunoSEQ multiplex PCR was the method, and the copy in TCRdb shows in-frame clones only, minus some. The DNA gave D and trimming, while V, J and clone size come from that table. Among hundreds of thousands of clones listed, around 89% were seen once. Enrollees, about 18 to 95 years old, lived in about two dozen US areas.

J is TRBJ2-3 and V is TRBV27, with D perhaps TRBD2 (7 bases). Sample: PBMCs or T cells enriched from blood (not recorded which). This TCR came from a woman between 40 and 50 years old who had recovered from COVID-19. The CDR3 DNA is TGTGCCAGCAGTTTCGTTCGGGGGGCTCTCTTTAGCACAGATACGCAGTATTTT. Protein sequence: CASSFVRGALFSTDTQYF.